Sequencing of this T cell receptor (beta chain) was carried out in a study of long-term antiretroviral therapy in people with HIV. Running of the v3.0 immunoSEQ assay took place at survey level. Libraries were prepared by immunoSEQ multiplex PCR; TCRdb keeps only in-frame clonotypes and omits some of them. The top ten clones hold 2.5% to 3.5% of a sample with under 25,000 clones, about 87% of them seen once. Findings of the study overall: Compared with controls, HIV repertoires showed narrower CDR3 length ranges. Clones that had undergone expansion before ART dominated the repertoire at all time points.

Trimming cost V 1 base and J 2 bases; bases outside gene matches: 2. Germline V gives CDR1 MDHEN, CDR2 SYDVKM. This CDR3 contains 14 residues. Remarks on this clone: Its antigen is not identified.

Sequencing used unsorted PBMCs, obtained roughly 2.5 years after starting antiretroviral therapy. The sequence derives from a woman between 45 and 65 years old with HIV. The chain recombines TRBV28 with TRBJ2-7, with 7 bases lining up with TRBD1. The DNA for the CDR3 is TGTGCCAGCAGTTTATTGGGACAGACCTACGAGCAGTACTTC. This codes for CASSLLGQTYEQYF.